In this sample, the clone carrying this T cell receptor beta chain turned up a few times. Its matching antigen is unknown. Donors were systemically healthy Caucasian individuals from Russia aged roughly 6 to 100 years. Next came a second PCR, run for 7 to 11 cycles, which used a sample-barcoded 5' primer along with a J-beta primer mix. TCRdb analysed the 5' RACE reads with MiXCR anew, one entry per CDR3 protein. The sample records some 900,000 distinct CDR3 sequences, roughly 50% being singletons. The record originates from a study of blood T cells in healthy people across ages. Study-level results: It was the long-lived donors that had more naive CD4+ cells and higher diversity than aged donors.

The sample comprised blood. This clonotype originated in a man aged 30 to 39 in good health.

CDR3 residues: CASRHQGNYGYTF. The CDR3 DNA reads TGTGCCAGCAGACATCAAGGAAATTATGGCTACACCTTC. The chain has TRBV12-3 or TRBV12-4 and TRBJ1-2, with D unresolved. There are 13 residues in the CDR3. Trimming took 6 bases from V and 5 from J, leaving 13 bases between them.